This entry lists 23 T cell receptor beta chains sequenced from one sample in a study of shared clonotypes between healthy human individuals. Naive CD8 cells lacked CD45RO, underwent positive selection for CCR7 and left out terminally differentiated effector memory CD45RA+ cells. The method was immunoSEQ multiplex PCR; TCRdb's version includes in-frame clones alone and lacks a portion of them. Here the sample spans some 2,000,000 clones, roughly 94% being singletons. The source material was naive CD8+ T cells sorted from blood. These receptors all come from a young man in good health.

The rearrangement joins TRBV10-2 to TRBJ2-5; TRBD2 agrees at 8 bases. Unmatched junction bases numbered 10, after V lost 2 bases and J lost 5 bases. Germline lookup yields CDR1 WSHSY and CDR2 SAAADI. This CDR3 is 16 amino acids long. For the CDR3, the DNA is TGCGCCAGCAGTGAGAGCTCGGGGGGGCTGATGGAGACCCAGTACTTC. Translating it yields CASSESSGGLMETQYF.

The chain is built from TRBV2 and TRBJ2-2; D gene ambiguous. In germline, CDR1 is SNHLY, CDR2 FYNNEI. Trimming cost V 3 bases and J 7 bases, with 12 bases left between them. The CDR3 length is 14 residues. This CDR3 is CASSDLYKNGELFF. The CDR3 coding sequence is TGTGCCAGCAGTGATTTATACAAGAACGGGGAGCTGTTTTTT.

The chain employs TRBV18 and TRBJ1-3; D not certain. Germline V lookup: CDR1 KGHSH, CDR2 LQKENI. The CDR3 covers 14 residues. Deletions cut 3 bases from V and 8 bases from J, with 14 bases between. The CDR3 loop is CASSPREKAYTIYF. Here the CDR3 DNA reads TGTGCCAGCTCACCGAGGGAAAAGGCGTACACCATATATTTT.

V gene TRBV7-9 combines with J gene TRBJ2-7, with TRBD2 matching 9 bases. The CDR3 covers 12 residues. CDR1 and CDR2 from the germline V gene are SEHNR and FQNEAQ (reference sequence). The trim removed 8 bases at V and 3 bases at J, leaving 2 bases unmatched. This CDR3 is CASAAGGYEQYF. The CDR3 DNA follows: TGTGCCAGCGCAGCGGGGGGCTACGAGCAGTACTTC.

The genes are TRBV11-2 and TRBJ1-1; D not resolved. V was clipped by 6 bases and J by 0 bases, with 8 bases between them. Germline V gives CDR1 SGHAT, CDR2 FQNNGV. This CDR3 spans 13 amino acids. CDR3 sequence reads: CASSSLLNTEAFF. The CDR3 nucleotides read TGTGCCAGCAGTTCCCTATTGAACACTGAAGCTTTCTTT.

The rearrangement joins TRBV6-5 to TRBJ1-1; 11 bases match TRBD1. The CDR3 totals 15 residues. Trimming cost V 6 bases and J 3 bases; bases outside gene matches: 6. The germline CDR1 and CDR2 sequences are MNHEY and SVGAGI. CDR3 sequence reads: CASRLDRGLYTEAFF. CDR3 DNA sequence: TGTGCCAGCAGATTGGACAGGGGGCTGTACACTGAAGCTTTCTTT.

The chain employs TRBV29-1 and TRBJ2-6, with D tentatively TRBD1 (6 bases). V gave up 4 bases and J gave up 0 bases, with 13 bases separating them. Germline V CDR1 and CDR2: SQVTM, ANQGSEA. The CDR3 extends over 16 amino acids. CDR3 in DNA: TGCAGCGTTGCCGGGACACCTTTCTCTGGGGCCAACGTCCTGACTTTC. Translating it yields CSVAGTPFSGANVLTF. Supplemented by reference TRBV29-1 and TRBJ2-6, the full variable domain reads SAVISQKPSRDICQRGTSLTIQCQVDSQVTMMFWYRQQPGQSLTLIATANQGSEATYESGFVIDKFPISRPNLTFSTLTVSNMSPEDSSIYLCSVAGTPFSGANVLTFGAGSRLTVL.

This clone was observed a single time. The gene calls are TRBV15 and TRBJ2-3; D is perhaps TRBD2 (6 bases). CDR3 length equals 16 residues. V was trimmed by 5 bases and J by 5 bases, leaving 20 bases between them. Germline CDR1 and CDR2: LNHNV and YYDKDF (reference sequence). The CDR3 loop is CATSEEGTPKEDTQYF. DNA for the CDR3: TGTGCCACCAGCGAAGAGGGGACTCCGAAGGAAGATACGCAGTATTTT.

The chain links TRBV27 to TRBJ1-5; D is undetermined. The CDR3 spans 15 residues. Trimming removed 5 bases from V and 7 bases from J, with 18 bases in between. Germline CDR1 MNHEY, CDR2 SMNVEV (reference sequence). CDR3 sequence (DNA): TGTGCCAGCAGTCCGGTGGGAGCATTTGGACAGCCCCAGCATTTT. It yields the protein CASSPVGAFGQPQHF.

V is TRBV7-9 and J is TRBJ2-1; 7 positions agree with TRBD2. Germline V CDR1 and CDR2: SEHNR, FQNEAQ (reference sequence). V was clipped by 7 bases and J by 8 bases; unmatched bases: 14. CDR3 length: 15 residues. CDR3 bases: TGTGCCAGCATCCAAGTTGGGCGGGAGATGGATGAGCAGTTCTTC. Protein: CASIQVGREMDEQFF. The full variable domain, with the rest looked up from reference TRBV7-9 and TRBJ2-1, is DTGVSQNPRHKITKRGQNVTFRCDPISEHNRLYWYRQTLGQGPEFLTYFQNEAQLEKSRLLSDRFSAERPKGSFSTLEIQRTEQGDSAMYLCASIQVGREMDEQFFGPGTRLTVL.

CDR3 sequence (DNA): TGCGCCAGCAGCCAAGAGTACAGGGTCGATGAAAAACTGTTTTTT. This gives the protein CASSQEYRVDEKLFF. The rearrangement links TRBV4-3 to TRBJ1-4, with D perhaps TRBD1 (6 bases). Between the trimmed V and J ends, which lost 0 bases and 6 bases, there was a span of 11 bases. From germline, CDR1 is LGHNA and CDR2 YSLEER. The CDR3 has 15 amino acids.

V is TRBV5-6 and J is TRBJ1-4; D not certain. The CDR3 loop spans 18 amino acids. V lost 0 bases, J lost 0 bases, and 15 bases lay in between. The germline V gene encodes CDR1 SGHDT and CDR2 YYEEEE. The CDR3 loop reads CASSLAFYESATNEKLFF. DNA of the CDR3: TGTGCCAGCAGCTTGGCCTTTTATGAGAGTGCAACTAATGAAAAACTGTTTTTT.

The CDR3: CASWGGFGSDTQYF. The CDR3 DNA sequence: TGTGCCAGCTGGGGGGGCTTCGGGTCAGATACGCAGTATTTT. The J gene is TRBJ2-3, the V gene TRBV5-4; tentative D call: TRBD2 (7 bases). The CDR3 sequence is 14 residues long. Germline values: CDR1 SGHNT, CDR2 YYREEE (reference sequence). Trimming pared 7 bases from V and 4 bases from J, leaving 16 bases between.

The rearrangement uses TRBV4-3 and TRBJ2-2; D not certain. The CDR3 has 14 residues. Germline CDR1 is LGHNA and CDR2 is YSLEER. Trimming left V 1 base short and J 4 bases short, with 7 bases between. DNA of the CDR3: TGCGCCAGCAGCCAAGGACTCAGCACCGGGGAGCTGTTTTTT. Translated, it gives CASSQGLSTGELFF.

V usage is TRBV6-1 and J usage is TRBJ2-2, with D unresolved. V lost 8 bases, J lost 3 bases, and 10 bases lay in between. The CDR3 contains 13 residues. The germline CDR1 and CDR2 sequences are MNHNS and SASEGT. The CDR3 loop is CASRTEYTGELFF. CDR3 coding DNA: TGTGCCAGCCGAACCGAGTACACCGGGGAGCTGTTTTTT.

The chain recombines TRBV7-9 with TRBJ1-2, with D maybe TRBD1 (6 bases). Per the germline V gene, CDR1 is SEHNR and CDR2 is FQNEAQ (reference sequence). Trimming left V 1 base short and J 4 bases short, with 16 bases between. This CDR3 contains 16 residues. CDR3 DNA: TGTGCCAGCAGCTTAGAGCCGGGCGGACAGCGCTATGGCTACACCTTC. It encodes CASSLEPGGQRYGYTF.

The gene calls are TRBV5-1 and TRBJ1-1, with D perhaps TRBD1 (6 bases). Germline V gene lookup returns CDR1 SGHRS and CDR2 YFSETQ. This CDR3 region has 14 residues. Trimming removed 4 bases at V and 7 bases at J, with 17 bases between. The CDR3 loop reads CASSARGGLGEAFF. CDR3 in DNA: TGCGCCAGCAGCGCCCGGGGGGGCTTAGGTGAAGCTTTCTTT.

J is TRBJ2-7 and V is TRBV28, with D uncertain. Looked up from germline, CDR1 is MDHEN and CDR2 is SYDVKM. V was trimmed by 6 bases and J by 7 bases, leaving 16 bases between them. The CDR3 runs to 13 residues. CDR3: CASRDPIWKEQYF. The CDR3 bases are TGTGCCAGCAGGGACCCCATTTGGAAAGAGCAGTACTTC.

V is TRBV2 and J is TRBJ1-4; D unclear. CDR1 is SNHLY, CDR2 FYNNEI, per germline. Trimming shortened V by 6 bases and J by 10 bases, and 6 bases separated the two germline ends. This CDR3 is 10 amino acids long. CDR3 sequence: CASSGPKLFF. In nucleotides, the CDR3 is TGTGCCAGCAGCGGTCCAAAACTGTTTTTT.

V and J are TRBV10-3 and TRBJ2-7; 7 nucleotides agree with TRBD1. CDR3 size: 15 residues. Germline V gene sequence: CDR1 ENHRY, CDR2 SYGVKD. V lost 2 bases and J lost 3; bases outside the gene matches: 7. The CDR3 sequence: CAISEDKDRNYEQYF. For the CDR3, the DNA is TGTGCCATCAGTGAGGATAAGGACAGGAACTACGAGCAGTACTTC.

This CDR3 reads CASTPTGFYGYTF. Written as DNA, the CDR3 is TGTGCCAGCACCCCTACAGGGTTCTATGGCTACACCTTC. The gene calls are TRBV6-5 and TRBJ1-2; D might be TRBD1 (6 bases). Germline V gene lookup returns CDR1 MNHEY and CDR2 SVGAGI. The V and J ends lost 7 bases and 4 bases respectively, with 13 bases between them. The length of the CDR3 is 13 residues.

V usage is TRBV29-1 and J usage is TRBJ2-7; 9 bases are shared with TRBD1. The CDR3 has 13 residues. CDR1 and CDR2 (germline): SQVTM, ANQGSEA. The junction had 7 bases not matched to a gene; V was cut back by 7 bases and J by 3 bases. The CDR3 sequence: CSARDRADYEQYF. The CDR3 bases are TGCAGCGCCCGGGACAGGGCGGACTACGAGCAGTACTTC.

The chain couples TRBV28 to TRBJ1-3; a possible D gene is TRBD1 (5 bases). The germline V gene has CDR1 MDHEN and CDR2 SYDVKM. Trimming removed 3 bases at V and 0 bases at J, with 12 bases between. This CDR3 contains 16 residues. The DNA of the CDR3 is TGTGCCAGCAGTTTGGAACGGACATTCTCTGGAAACACCATATATTTT. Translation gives CASSLERTFSGNTIYF.